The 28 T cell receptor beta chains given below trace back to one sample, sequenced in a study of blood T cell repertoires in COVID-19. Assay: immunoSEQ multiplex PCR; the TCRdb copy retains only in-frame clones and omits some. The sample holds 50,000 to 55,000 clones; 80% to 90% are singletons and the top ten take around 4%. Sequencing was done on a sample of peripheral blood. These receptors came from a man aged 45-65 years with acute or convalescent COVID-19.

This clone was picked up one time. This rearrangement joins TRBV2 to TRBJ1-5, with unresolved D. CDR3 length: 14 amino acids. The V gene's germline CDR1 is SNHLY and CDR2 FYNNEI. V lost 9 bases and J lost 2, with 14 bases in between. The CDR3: CASSSGSRNQPQHF. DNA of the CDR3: TGTGCCAGTTCTTCCGGGAGCCGCAATCAGCCCCAGCATTTT. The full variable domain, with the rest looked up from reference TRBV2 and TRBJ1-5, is EPEVTQTPSHQVTQMGQEVILRCVPISNHLYFYWYRQILGQKVEFLVSFYNNEISEKSEIFDDQFSVERPDGSNFTLKIRSTKLEDSAMYFCASSSGSRNQPQHFGDGTRLSIL.

The CDR3 nucleotides read TGTGCCAGCAGTTCTGACTCCGGGGAGCTGTTTTTT. Translated: CASSSDSGELFF. The chain has TRBV5-4 and TRBJ2-2; unclear D gene. Between the trimmed V and J ends, which lost 5 bases and 6 bases, there was a span of 8 bases. Germline values: CDR1 SGHNT, CDR2 YYREEE (reference sequence). CDR3 length: 12 amino acids.

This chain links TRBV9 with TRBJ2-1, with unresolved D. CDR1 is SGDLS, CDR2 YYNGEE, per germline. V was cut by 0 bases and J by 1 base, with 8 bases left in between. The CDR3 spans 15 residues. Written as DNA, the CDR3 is TGTGCCAGCAGCGTAGGCACAGAGTCCTACAATGAGCAGTTCTTC. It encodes CASSVGTESYNEQFF.

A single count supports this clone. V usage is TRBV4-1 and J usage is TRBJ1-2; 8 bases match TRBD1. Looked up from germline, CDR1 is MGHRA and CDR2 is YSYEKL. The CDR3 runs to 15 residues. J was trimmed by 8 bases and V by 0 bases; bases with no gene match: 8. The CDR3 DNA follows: TGCGCCAGCAGCCAAGAAACGCAGGGGGCTAAAGGCTACACCTTC. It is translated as CASSQETQGAKGYTF.

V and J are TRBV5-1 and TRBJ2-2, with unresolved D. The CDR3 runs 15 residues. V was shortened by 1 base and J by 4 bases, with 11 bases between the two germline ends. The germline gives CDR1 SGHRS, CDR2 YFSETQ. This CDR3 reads CASSLSVFGTGELFF. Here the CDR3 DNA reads TGCGCCAGCAGCTTGTCGGTCTTTGGCACCGGGGAGCTGTTTTTT. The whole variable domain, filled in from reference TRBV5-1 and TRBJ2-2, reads KAGVTQTPRYLIKTRGQQVTLSCSPISGHRSVSWYQQTPGQGLQFLFEYFSETQRNKGNFPGRFSGRQFSNSRSEMNVSTLELGDSALYLCASSLSVFGTGELFFGEGSRLTVL.

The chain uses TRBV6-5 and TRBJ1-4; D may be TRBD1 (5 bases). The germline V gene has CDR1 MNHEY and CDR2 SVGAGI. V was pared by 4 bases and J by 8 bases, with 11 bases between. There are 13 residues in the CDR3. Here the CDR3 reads CASSSGRGEKLFF. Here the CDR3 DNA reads TGTGCCAGCAGTTCAGGGCGGGGGGAAAAACTGTTTTTT.

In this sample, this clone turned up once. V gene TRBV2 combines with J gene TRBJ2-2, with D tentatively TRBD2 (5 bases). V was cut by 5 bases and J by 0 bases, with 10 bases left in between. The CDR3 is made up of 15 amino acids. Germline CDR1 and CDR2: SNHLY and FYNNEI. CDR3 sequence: CASSPLGTNTGELFF. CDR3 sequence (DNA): TGTGCCAGCAGTCCCCTCGGGACGAACACCGGGGAGCTGTTTTTT.

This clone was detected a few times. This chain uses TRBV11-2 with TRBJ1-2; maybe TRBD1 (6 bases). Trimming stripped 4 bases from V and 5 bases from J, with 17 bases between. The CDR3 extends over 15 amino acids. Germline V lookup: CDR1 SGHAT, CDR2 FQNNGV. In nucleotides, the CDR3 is TGTGCCAGCAGCTCAGGGGCGGGCAGCGTTTATGGCTACACCTTC. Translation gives CASSSGAGSVYGYTF.

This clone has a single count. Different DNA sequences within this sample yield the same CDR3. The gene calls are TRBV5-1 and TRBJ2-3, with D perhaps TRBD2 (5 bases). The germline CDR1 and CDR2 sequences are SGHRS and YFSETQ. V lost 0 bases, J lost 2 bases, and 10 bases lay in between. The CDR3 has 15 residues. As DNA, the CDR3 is TGCGCCAGCAGCTTGGGAGCTAGCTCCACAGATACGCAGTATTTT. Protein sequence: CASSLGASSTDTQYF.

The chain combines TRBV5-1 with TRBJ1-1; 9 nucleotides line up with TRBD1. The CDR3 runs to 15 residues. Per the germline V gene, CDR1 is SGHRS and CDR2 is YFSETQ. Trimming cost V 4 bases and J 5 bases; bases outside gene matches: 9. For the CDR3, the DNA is TGCGCCAGCAGCGTGGAACAGGGGGCAAGGACTGAAGCTTTCTTT. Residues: CASSVEQGARTEAFF.

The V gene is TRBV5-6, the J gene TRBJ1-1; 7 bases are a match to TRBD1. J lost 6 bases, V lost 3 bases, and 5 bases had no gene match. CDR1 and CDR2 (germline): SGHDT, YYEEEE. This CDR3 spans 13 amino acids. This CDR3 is CASSYTGVAEAFF. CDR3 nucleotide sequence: TGTGCCAGCAGCTACACAGGGGTCGCTGAAGCTTTCTTT.

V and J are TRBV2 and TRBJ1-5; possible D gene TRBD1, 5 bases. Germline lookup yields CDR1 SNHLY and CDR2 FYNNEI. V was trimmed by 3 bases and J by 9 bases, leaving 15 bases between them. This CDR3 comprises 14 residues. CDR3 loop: CASSEWQGSGPQHF. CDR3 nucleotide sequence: TGTGCCAGCAGTGAGTGGCAGGGATCAGGGCCCCAGCATTTT.

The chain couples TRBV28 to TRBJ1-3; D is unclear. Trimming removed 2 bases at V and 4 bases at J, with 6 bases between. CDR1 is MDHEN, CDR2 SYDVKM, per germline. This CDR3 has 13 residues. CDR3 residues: CASSLKPGNTIYF. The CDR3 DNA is TGTGCCAGCAGTTTAAAGCCGGGAAACACCATATATTTT.

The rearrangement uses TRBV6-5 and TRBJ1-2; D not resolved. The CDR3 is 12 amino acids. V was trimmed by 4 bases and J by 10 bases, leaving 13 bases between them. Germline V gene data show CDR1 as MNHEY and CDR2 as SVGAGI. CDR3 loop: CASSSFEGTYTF. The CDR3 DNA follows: TGTGCCAGCAGTTCTTTTGAGGGAACCTACACCTTC.

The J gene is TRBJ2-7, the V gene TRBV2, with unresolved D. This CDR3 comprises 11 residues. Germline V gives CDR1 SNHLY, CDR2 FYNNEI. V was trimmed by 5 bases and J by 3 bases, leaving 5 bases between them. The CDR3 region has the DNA TGTGCCAGCAGTCCCAACTACGAGCAGTACTTC. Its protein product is CASSPNYEQYF.

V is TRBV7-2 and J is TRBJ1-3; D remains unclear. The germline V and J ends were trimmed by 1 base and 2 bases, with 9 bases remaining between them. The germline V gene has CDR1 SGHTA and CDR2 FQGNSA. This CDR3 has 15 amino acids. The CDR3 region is CASSLGREAGNTIYF. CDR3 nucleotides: TGTGCCAGCAGCTTAGGCCGGGAAGCTGGAAACACCATATATTTT.

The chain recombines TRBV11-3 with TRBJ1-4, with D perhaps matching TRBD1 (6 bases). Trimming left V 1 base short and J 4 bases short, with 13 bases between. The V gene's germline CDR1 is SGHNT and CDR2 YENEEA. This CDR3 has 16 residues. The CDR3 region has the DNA TGTGCCAGCAGCTTAGTATGGGGGCTCTTTAATGAAAAACTGTTTTTT. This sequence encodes CASSLVWGLFNEKLFF.

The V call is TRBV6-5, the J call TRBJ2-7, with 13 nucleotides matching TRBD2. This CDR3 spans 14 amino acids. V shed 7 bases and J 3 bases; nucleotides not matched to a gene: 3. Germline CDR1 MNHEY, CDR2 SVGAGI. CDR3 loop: CASTRLAGGYEQYF. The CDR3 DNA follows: TGTGCCAGCACCAGACTAGCGGGAGGCTACGAGCAGTACTTC.

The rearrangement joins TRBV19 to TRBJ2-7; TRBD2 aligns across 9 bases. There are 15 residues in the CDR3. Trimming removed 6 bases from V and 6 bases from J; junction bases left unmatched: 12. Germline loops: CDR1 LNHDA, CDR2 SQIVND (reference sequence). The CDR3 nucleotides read TGTGCCAGTAGGGGGACAGACGGACTAGCGCTCGAGCAGTACTTC. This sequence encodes CASRGTDGLALEQYF.

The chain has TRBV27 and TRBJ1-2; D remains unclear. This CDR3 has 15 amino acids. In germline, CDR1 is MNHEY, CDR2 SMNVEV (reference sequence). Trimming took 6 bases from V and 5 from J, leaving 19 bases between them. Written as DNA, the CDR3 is TGTGCCAGCAGCCCGCGGGCACAAGCGGTTTATGGCTACACCTTC. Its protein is CASSPRAQAVYGYTF.

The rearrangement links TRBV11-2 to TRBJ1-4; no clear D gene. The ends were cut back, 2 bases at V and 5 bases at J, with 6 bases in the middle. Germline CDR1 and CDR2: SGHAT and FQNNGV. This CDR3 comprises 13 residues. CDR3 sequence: CASSLSLNEKLFF. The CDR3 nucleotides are TGTGCCAGCAGCTTATCCCTAAATGAAAAACTGTTTTTT.

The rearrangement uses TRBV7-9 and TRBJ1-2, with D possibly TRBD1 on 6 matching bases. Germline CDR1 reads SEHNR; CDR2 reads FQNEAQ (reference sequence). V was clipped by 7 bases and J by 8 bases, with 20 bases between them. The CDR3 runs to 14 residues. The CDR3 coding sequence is TGTGCCAGCACCCGGGACACCGAAAATGGCGGCTACACCTTC. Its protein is CASTRDTENGGYTF.

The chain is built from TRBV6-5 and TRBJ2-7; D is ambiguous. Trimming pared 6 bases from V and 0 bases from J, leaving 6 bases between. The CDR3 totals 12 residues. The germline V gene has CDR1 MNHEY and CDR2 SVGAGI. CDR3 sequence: CASRGSSYEQYF. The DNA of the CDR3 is TGTGCCAGCAGGGGCAGCTCCTACGAGCAGTACTTC.

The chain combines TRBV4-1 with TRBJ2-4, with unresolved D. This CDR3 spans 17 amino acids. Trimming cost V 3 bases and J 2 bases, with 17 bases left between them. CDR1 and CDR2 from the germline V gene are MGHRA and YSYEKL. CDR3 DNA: TGCGCCAGCAGCCAGCCTTCTCAGAGGTCCTCCAAAAACATTCAGTACTTC. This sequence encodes CASSQPSQRSSKNIQYF.

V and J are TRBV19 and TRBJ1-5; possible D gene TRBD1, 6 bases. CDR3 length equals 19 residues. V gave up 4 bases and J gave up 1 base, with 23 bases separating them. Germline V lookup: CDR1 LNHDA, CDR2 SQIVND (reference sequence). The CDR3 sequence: CASSRRLGQMVFSNQPQHF. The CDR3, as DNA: TGTGCCAGTAGTAGACGATTAGGACAGATGGTGTTCAGCAATCAGCCCCAGCATTTT.

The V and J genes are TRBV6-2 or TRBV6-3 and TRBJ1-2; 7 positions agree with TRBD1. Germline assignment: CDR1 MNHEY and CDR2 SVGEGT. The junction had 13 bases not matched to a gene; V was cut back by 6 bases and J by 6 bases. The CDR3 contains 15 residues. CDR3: CASSSPRTGLDGYTF. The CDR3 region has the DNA TGTGCCAGCAGCTCCCCCCGGACAGGACTCGATGGCTACACCTTC.

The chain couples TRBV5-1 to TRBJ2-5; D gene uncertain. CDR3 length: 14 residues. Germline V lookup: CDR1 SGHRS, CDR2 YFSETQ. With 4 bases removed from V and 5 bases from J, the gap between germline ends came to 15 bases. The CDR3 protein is CASSTDHSAETQYF. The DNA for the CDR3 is TGCGCCAGCAGCACAGACCACTCCGCGGAGACCCAGTACTTC.

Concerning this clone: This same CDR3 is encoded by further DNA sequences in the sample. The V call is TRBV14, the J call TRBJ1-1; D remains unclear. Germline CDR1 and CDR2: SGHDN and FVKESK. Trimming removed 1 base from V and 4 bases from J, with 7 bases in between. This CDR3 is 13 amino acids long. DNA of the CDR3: TGTGCCAGCAGCCAAGTCGTGTCCACTGAAGCTTTCTTT. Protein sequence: CASSQVVSTEAFF.